The clone carrying this T cell receptor (beta chain) came up many times. Its specificity is unknown. These data originate in a study of post-analysis software for immune sequencing data. Study findings and constraints: Patients had higher frequencies than controls of a few TRBV segments, including TRBV5-6, TRBV5-1 and TRBV20-1.

The CDR3 totals 12 residues. The germline V and J ends were trimmed by 5 bases and 8 bases, with 13 bases remaining between them. Germline assignment: CDR1 SQVTM and CDR2 ANQGSEA. Prepared libraries of TCR beta cDNA carried unique molecular identifiers. TCRdb redid the calling of the PCR reads with MiXCR, one entry per CDR3 protein. Among roughly 650,000 distinct CDR3 sequences listed, approximately 59% were seen once. The chain recombines TRBV29-1 with TRBJ2-1, with D maybe TRBD2 (6 bases). The sequenced sample consisted of blood. The sequence came from a girl aged 2-10 years with multiple sclerosis. CDR3 nucleotide sequence: TGCAGCGTTAAACGGGACTCCGATGAGCAGTTCTTC. Its protein product is CSVKRDSDEQFF.